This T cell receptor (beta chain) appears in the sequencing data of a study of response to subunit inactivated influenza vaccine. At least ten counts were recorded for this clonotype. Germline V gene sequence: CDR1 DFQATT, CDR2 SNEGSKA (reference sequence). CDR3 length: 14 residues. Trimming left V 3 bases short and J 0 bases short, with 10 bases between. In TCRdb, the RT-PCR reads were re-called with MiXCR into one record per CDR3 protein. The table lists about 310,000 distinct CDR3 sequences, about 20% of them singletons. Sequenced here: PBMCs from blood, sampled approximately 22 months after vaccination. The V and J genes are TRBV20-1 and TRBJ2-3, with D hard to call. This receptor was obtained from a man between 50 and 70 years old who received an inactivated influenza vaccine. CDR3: CSASQASSTDTQYF. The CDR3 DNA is TGCAGTGCTAGCCAGGCATCTAGCACAGATACGCAGTATTTT.